The 8 T cell receptor beta chains below come from one sample, sequenced in a study of cytomegalovirus exposure and HLA in healthy donors. Profiling relied on immunoSEQ multiplex PCR, and the TCRdb table lists in-frame clones only, not all of them. The sample yields over 110,000 clones, around 90% seen once. Sequenced input: PBMCs. These receptors were collected from a man younger than 30 in good health and CMV-seropositive.

The rearrangement joins TRBV9 to TRBJ2-5, with a weak D call TRBD2 (5 bases). The CDR3 is 14 residues long. V was shortened by 4 bases and J by 5 bases, with 15 bases between the two germline ends. CDR1 SGDLS and CDR2 YYNGEE come from the germline V gene. CDR3: CASSPEPSRETQYF. CDR3 in DNA: TGTGCCAGCAGCCCCGAGCCTAGCAGGGAGACCCAGTACTTC.

There are a few counts of this clone. The rearrangement links TRBV7-2 to TRBJ2-3; 8 positions agree with TRBD2. This CDR3 comprises 16 residues. In germline, CDR1 is SGHTA, CDR2 FQGNSA. V gave up 2 bases and J gave up 5 bases; unmatched junction bases: 9. The CDR3 nucleotides read TGTGCCAGCAGCTTAATCAACGGGGGGGCTAGAGATACGCAGTATTTT. Protein product: CASSLINGGARDTQYF.

The chain joins TRBV6-5 to TRBJ1-3; D gene unclear. Germline V gene data show CDR1 as MNHEY and CDR2 as SVGAGI. There are 12 residues in the CDR3. Trimming removed 6 bases from V and 8 bases from J, with 11 bases in between. DNA for the CDR3: TGTGCCAGCAGCGGTGCTCTCGACACCATATATTTT. Amino acid sequence: CASSGALDTIYF.

This clone was observed a single time. The V gene is TRBV4-1, the J gene TRBJ1-2; unclear D gene. Trimming took 0 bases from V and 2 from J, leaving 13 bases between them. The CDR3 loop spans 16 amino acids. The germline V gene encodes CDR1 MGHRA and CDR2 YSYEKL. The CDR3 protein is CASSQDWEEINYGYTF. The CDR3 DNA sequence: TGCGCCAGCAGCCAAGATTGGGAGGAGATAAACTATGGCTACACCTTC.

This clone was detected a few times. The chain is built from TRBV10-2 and TRBJ1-6; 7 nucleotides match TRBD1. Per the germline V gene, CDR1 is WSHSY and CDR2 is SAAADI. With 8 bases clipped from V and 5 bases from J, the junction kept 12 bases outside the gene matches. The CDR3 has 16 residues. The CDR3 bases are TGCGCCAGCCGAGCGCCTGGGACAGCAAATAATTCACCCCTCCACTTT. Encoded protein: CASRAPGTANNSPLHF.

The chain links TRBV7-2 to TRBJ2-5; D unclear. The germline V gene has CDR1 SGHTA and CDR2 FQGNSA. The V end was cut by 2 bases, the J end by 8 bases, with 15 bases between. The CDR3 has 14 residues. The CDR3: CASSLFSTSGTQYF. CDR3 in DNA: TGTGCCAGCAGCTTATTTTCGACCTCAGGAACCCAGTACTTC.

The chain joins TRBV5-6 to TRBJ1-5; D remains unclear. The CDR3 spans 18 residues. The germline V gene encodes CDR1 SGHDT and CDR2 YYEEEE. V lost 0 bases and J lost 4, with 20 bases in between. CDR3 DNA sequence: TGTGCCAGCAGCTTGGCCACCGCGGGGATGGCCGGTAATCAGCCCCAGCATTTT. Its protein product is CASSLATAGMAGNQPQHF.

This chain connects TRBV2 to TRBJ1-5; D possibly corresponds to TRBD1 (6 bases). The CDR3 runs 16 residues. V was trimmed by 7 bases and J by 0 bases, leaving 16 bases between them. The germline V gene has CDR1 SNHLY and CDR2 FYNNEI. CDR3 bases: TGTGCCAGCACAGGGGCGATTCGCAATAGCAATCAGCCCCAGCATTTT. This gives the protein CASTGAIRNSNQPQHF. Full variable domain (outside the CDR3, taken from reference TRBV2 and TRBJ1-5): EPEVTQTPSHQVTQMGQEVILRCVPISNHLYFYWYRQILGQKVEFLVSFYNNEISEKSEIFDDQFSVERPDGSNFTLKIRSTKLEDSAMYFCASTGAIRNSNQPQHFGDGTRLSIL.